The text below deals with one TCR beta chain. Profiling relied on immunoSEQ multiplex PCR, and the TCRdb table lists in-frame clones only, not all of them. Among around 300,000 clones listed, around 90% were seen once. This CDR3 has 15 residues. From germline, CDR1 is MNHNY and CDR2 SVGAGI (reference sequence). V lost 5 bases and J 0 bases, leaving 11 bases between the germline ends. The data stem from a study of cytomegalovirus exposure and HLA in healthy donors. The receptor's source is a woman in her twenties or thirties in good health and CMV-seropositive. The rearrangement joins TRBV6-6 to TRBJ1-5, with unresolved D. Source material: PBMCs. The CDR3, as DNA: TGTGCCAGCAGTAACGAGGGTTATAGCAATCAGCCCCAGCATTTT. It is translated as CASSNEGYSNQPQHF.